The clone carrying this T cell receptor beta chain was observed a handful of times. The antigen is not known. This sample's treatment: approximately 11-day PBMC culture with coronavirus spike peptide pools or control peptides (ViraFEST assay). The source of the sample is a study of vaccination and CD4 T cells after COVID-19. The Oncomine TCR Beta short-read assay sequenced DNA from cultured CD4+ T cells. MiXCR was run by TCRdb on the PCR reads, yielding one entry per CDR3 protein. Among roughly 11,000 distinct CDR3 sequences listed, approximately 50% were seen once. The TCR was taken from a human donor who had recovered from COVID-19. Sequencing used CD4+ T cells from blood, cultured in vitro.

CDR3 amino acids: CSARVVGGYGYTF. The CDR3 DNA reads TGCAGTGCTAGGGTGGTAGGAGGCTATGGCTACACCTTC. The J gene is TRBJ1-2, the V gene TRBV20-1; D unresolved. The CDR3 totals 13 residues. The germline gives CDR1 DFQATT, CDR2 SNEGSKA (reference sequence). The germline V and J ends were trimmed by 3 bases and 4 bases, with 12 bases remaining between them.